The 20 T cell receptor beta chains given below trace back to one sample, sequenced in a study of T cells in Graves' hyperthyroidism and ophthalmopathy. Regions amplified from RNA transcripts were the TCR beta CDR3 regions. Carried out on the TCR CDR3, a first-round RT-PCR used the HTBI primer set. A single record per CDR3 protein comes from TCRdb applying MiXCR to the multiplex PCR reads. The repertoire holds some 440,000 distinct CDR3 sequences, with approximately 15% as singletons. Sequenced: blood. The receptor set was obtained from a woman younger than 30 with Graves' hyperthyroidism.

At least ten counts were recorded for this clonotype. V gene TRBV4-1 combines with J gene TRBJ1-1, with 7 bases fitting TRBD1. J gave up 5 bases and V 0 bases, and 3 bases lay outside the gene matches. Germline V gene sequence: CDR1 MGHRA, CDR2 YSYEKL. The CDR3 spans 14 residues. The CDR3: CASSQERGRTEAFF. The CDR3 DNA reads TGCGCCAGCAGCCAAGAGAGGGGGCGGACTGAAGCTTTCTTT.

In its sample, this clonotype was seen a few times. The chain couples TRBV20-1 to TRBJ2-3; 8 bases fit TRBD2. This CDR3 comprises 15 residues. Per the germline V gene, CDR1 is DFQATT and CDR2 is SNEGSKA (reference sequence). The ends lost 1 base at V and 2 bases at J; junction bases unmatched: 5. The CDR3 here is CSARGTSGATDTQYF. In DNA form, the CDR3 reads TGCAGTGCTAGAGGAACTAGCGGAGCCACAGATACGCAGTATTTT.

Many counts were recorded for this clonotype. J is TRBJ1-2 and V is TRBV20-1; 8 bases map to TRBD1. V dropped 2 bases and J dropped 5; count of bases not matched to a gene: 10. This CDR3 contains 15 residues. CDR1 is DFQATT, CDR2 SNEGSKA, per germline (reference sequence). DNA of the CDR3: TGCAGTGCTAGAACTCCGGGACAGGCGGTTTATGGCTACACCTTC. This codes for CSARTPGQAVYGYTF.

With respect to this clonotype: A much more abundant neighbour one base away suggests this may be a read error. The chain combines TRBV3-1 with TRBJ1-2; no clear D gene. The V and J ends lost 5 bases and 6 bases respectively, with 16 bases between them. Germline assignment: CDR1 LGHDT and CDR2 YNNKEL (reference sequence). The CDR3 is made up of 14 amino acids. The CDR3 region is CASSERPALHGYTF. CDR3 nucleotide sequence: TGTGCCAGCAGCGAAAGGCCAGCCCTTCATGGCTACACCTTC.

The genes are TRBV27 and TRBJ1-2, with a possible D match to TRBD1 (6 bases). CDR1 is MNHEY, CDR2 SMNVEV, per germline (reference sequence). This CDR3 is 14 amino acids long. V gave up 6 bases and J gave up 7 bases, with 18 bases separating them. CDR3 DNA: TGTGCCAGCAGAGCGATACAGGGATTGGCTGGCTACACCTTC. Its protein product is CASRAIQGLAGYTF.

The genes are TRBV13 and TRBJ1-4, with D hard to call. Germline V gives CDR1 PRHDT, CDR2 FYEKMQ (reference sequence). Trimming took 5 bases from V and 3 from J, leaving 13 bases between them. CDR3 length: 15 residues. The CDR3 coding sequence is TGTGCCAGCAGCCCCTCCCCGGCGGCTAATGAAAAACTGTTTTTT. It encodes CASSPSPAANEKLFF.

This clonotype was counted many times. This chain connects TRBV3-1 to TRBJ2-1; D is perhaps TRBD2 (7 bases). Germline CDR1 is LGHDT and CDR2 is YNNKEL (reference sequence). Trimming pared 6 bases from V and 0 bases from J, leaving 15 bases between. This CDR3 comprises 16 residues. The CDR3 nucleotides read TGTGCCAGCAGTCGAAGGGGGGGCACCTCCTACAATGAGCAGTTCTTC. Amino acid sequence: CASSRRGGTSYNEQFF.

The chain recombines TRBV5-6 with TRBJ1-2, with TRBD1 as a possible D gene (5 bases). The germline V and J ends were trimmed by 0 bases and 3 bases, with 12 bases remaining between them. The CDR3 has 15 residues. Germline loops: CDR1 SGHDT, CDR2 YYEEEE. This CDR3 reads CASSLAGGTDYGYTF. CDR3 sequence (DNA): TGTGCCAGCAGCTTGGCCGGTGGGACCGACTATGGCTACACCTTC.

This clonotype has ten or more counts. This rearrangement joins TRBV27 to TRBJ2-7; 8 bases agree with TRBD2. With V trimmed by 4 bases and J by 3 bases, 5 bases remained unmatched. Per germline, CDR1 MNHEY and CDR2 SMNVEV (reference sequence). CDR3 length: 14 amino acids. CDR3 sequence reads: CASSSGTRIYEQYF. CDR3 bases: TGTGCCAGCAGTTCTGGGACTAGAATCTACGAGCAGTACTTC.

Ten or more counts support this clonotype. The rearrangement joins TRBV6-1 to TRBJ2-2; 10 bases are a match to TRBD2. From germline, CDR1 is MNHNS and CDR2 SASEGT. The junction had 2 bases not matched to a gene; V was cut back by 1 base and J by 6 bases. CDR3 length equals 15 residues. The CDR3 spells CASSEEAGGPGELFF. The CDR3 DNA reads TGTGCCAGCAGTGAAGAAGCGGGGGGGCCCGGGGAGCTGTTTTTT.

This clonotype was counted ten times or more. V usage is TRBV20-1 and J usage is TRBJ2-2; 7 bases match TRBD2. The germline V gene has CDR1 DFQATT and CDR2 SNEGSKA (reference sequence). This CDR3 is 15 amino acids long. The V and J ends lost 1 base and 5 bases, in that order; junction bases with no gene match: 7. DNA for the CDR3: TGCAGTGCTAGAGTGGGGGGGAGTGGTACCGGGGAGCTGTTTTTT. This gives the protein CSARVGGSGTGELFF.

The rearrangement links TRBV12-3 or TRBV12-4 to TRBJ1-5; 7 nucleotides line up with TRBD1. Trimming took 6 bases from V and 2 from J; bases not matched to a gene: 4. The CDR3 contains 14 residues. In DNA, the CDR3 is TGTGCCAGCAGGGGAGGGGGCGGCAATCAGCCCCAGCATTTT. Its translation is CASRGGGGNQPQHF.

This clonotype was seen many times. The CDR3 coding sequence is TGCAGTGCTAGAGCCCCTAGCGGGAGAGGCGAGCAGTACTTC. This translates into CSARAPSGRGEQYF. V and J are TRBV20-1 and TRBJ2-7; the match to TRBD2 covers 10 bases. The V gene's germline CDR1 is DFQATT and CDR2 SNEGSKA (reference sequence). The junction had 6 bases not matched to a gene; V was cut back by 1 base and J by 6 bases. CDR3 length: 14 residues.

The table lists this clonotype with many counts. The chain couples TRBV3-1 to TRBJ2-1; no clear D. The CDR3 is 13 amino acids. V was clipped by 2 bases and J by 7 bases, with 9 bases between them. Germline V gives CDR1 LGHDT, CDR2 YNNKEL (reference sequence). In DNA form, the CDR3 reads TGTGCCAGCAGCCAACGCCCGCTTAATGAGCAGTTCTTC. It encodes CASSQRPLNEQFF.

The V gene is TRBV5-1, the J gene TRBJ2-7; D call uncertain. Germline V gives CDR1 SGHRS, CDR2 YFSETQ. The V end lost 4 bases, the J end lost 2 bases, and 13 bases lay between the germline ends. The CDR3 consists of 14 residues. The CDR3: CASSPYSDPYEQYF. In DNA, the CDR3 is TGCGCCAGCAGCCCGTACTCAGATCCCTACGAGCAGTACTTC.

At least ten counts were recorded for this clonotype. The V and J genes are TRBV5-1 and TRBJ2-7; D is uncertain. Germline lookup yields CDR1 SGHRS and CDR2 YFSETQ. CDR3 length equals 13 residues. V lost 4 bases to trimming and J lost 4 bases, with 12 bases between them. The DNA of the CDR3 is TGCGCCAGCAGCAGCCGGACGGATTACGAGCAGTACTTC. Residues: CASSSRTDYEQYF.

This clonotype came up a few times. The chain has TRBV6-9 and TRBJ2-5; 8 bases are a match to TRBD2. Germline CDR1 reads MNHGY; CDR2 reads SVAAGI. V dropped 3 bases and J dropped 1; count of bases not matched to a gene: 4. The CDR3 has 15 amino acids. CDR3 bases: TGTGCCAGCAGTTACCAACGGGGGGGCCAAGAGACCCAGTACTTC. Its translation: CASSYQRGGQETQYF.

This rearrangement joins TRBV20-1 to TRBJ2-5; tentative D call: TRBD2 (6 bases). With 6 bases removed from V and 5 bases from J, the gap between germline ends came to 28 bases. Germline assignment: CDR1 DFQATT and CDR2 SNEGSKA (reference sequence). CDR3 length equals 17 residues. The CDR3 coding sequence is TGCAGTGCGGGACGGGGGTATAAAGCAGGCGATCGTGAGACCCAGTACTTC. The encoded protein is CSAGRGYKAGDRETQYF.

This clonotype showed up many times. The rearrangement joins TRBV20-1 to TRBJ2-1; D might be TRBD1 (6 bases). CDR3 length equals 13 residues. Germline assignment: CDR1 DFQATT and CDR2 SNEGSKA (reference sequence). With 5 bases removed from V and 8 bases from J, the gap between germline ends came to 16 bases. As DNA, the CDR3 is TGCAGTGCTCCTGCACAGGGTTTCGATGAGCAGTTCTTC. Amino acids: CSAPAQGFDEQFF.

Ten or more counts support this clonotype. The chain carries TRBV6-6 and TRBJ1-2, with D hard to call. V shed 2 bases and J shed 4 bases, with 20 bases lying between them. Germline CDR1 MNHNY, CDR2 SVGAGI (reference sequence). The CDR3 has 17 amino acids. The CDR3 bases are TGTGCCAGCAGTTACCCTCGACGTACCGGCCAGAGCTATGGCTACACCTTC. Translation: CASSYPRRTGQSYGYTF.